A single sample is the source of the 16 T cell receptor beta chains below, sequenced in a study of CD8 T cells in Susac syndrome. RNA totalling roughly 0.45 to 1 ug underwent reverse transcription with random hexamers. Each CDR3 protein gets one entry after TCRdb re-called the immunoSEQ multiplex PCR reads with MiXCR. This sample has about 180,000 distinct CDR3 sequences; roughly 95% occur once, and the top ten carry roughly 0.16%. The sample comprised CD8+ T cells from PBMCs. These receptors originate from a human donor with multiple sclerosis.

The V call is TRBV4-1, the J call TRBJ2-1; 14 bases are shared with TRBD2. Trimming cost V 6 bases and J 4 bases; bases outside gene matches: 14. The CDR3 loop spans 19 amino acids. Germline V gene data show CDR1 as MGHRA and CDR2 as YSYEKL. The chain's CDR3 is CASREGGTSGSKGYNEQFF. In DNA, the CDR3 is TGCGCCAGCAGGGAGGGGGGGACTAGCGGGAGTAAGGGGTACAATGAGCAGTTCTTC.

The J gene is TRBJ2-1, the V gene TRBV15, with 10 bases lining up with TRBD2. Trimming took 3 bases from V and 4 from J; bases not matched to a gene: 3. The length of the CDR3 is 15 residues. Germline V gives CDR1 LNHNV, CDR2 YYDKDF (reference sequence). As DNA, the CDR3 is TGTGCCACCAGCAGCGGACTAGCGGAGTACAATGAGCAGTTCTTC. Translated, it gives CATSSGLAEYNEQFF.

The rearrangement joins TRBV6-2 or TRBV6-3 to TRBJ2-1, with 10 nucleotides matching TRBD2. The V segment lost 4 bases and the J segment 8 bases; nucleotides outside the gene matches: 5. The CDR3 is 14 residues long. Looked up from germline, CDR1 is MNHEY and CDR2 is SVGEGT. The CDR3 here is CASSWTSGWYEQFF. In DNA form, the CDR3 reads TGTGCCAGCAGTTGGACTAGCGGTTGGTATGAGCAGTTCTTC.

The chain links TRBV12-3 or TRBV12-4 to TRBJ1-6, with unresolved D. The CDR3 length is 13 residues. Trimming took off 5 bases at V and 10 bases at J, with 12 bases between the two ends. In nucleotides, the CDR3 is TGTGCCAGCAGTCCCGACGGCCAATCACCCCTCCACTTT. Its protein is CASSPDGQSPLHF.

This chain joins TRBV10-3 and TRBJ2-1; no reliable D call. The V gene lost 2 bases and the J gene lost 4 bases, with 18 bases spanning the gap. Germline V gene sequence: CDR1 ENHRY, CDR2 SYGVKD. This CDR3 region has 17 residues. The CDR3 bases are TGTGCCATCAGTGAGGAAATGGTAGGCAGGAGATACAATGAGCAGTTCTTC. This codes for CAISEEMVGRRYNEQFF.

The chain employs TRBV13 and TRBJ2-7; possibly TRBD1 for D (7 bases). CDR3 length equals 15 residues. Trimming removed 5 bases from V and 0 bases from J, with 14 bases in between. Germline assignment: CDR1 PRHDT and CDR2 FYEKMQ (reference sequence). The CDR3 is CASSNGGQRSYEQYF. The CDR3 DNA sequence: TGTGCCAGCAGCAACGGGGGACAGCGCTCCTACGAGCAGTACTTC. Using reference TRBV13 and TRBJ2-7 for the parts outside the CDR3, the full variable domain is AAGVIQSPRHLIKEKRETATLKCYPIPRHDTVYWYQQGPGQDPQFLISFYEKMQSDKGSIPDRFSAQQFSDYHSELNMSSLELGDSALYFCASSNGGQRSYEQYFGPGTRLTVT.

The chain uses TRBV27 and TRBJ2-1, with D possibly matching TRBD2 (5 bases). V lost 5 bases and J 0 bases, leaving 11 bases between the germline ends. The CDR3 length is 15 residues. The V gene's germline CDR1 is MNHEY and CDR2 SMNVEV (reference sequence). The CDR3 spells CASSPWTSSYNEQFF. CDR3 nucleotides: TGTGCCAGCAGTCCGTGGACTTCCTCCTACAATGAGCAGTTCTTC.

The CDR3 region is CASSYNRETQYF. CDR3 nucleotide sequence: TGTGCCAGCAGCTATAATAGGGAGACCCAGTACTTC. This chain connects TRBV12-3 or TRBV12-4 to TRBJ2-5; no clear D gene. The length of the CDR3 is 12 residues. Trimming took 6 bases from V and 5 from J, leaving 10 bases between them.

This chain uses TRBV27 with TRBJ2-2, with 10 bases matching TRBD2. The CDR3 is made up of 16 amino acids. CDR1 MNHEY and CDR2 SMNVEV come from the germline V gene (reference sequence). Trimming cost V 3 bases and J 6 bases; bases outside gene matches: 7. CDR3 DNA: TGTGCCAGCAGTTTGAGTCCTAGCGGGAGATCCGGGGAGCTGTTTTTT. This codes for CASSLSPSGRSGELFF.

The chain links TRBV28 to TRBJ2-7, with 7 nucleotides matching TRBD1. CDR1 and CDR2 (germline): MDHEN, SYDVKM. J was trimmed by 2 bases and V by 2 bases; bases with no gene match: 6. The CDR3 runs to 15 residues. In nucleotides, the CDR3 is TGTGCCAGCAGTTTACTTCCGGGGACAGCCTACGAGCAGTACTTC. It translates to CASSLLPGTAYEQYF.

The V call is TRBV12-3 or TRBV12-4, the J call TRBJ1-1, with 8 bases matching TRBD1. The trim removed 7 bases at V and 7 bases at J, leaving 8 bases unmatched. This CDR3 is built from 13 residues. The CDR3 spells CASKLDRANEAFF. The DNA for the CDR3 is TGTGCCAGCAAACTGGACAGGGCAAATGAAGCTTTCTTT.

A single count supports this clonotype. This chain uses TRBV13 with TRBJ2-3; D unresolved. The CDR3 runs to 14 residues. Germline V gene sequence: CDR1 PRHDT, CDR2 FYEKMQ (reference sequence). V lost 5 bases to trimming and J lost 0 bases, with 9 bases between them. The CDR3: CASSGRLSTDTQYF. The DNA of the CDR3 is TGTGCCAGCAGCGGGCGGCTTAGCACAGATACGCAGTATTTT.

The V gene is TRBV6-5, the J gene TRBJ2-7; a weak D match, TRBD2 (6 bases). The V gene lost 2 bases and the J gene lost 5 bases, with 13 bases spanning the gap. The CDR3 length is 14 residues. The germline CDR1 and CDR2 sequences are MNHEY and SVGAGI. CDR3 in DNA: TGTGCCAGCAGTTACCTCAGGTGGGGGGACGAGCAGTACTTC. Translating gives CASSYLRWGDEQYF.

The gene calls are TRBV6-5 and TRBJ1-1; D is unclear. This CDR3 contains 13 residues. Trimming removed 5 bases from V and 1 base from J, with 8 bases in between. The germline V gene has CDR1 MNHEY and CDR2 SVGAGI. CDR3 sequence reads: CASSGQTNTEAFF. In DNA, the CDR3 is TGTGCCAGCAGTGGCCAGACGAACACTGAAGCTTTCTTT.

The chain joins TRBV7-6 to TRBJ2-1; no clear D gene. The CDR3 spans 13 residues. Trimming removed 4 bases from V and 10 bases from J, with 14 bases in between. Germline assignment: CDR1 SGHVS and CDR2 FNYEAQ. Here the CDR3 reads CASSYDIGSEQFF. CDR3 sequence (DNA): TGTGCCAGCAGCTACGACATCGGGTCGGAGCAGTTCTTC.

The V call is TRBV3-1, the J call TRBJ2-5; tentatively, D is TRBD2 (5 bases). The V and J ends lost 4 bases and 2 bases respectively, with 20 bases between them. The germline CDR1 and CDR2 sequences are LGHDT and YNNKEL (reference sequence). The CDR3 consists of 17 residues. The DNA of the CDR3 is TGTGCCAGCAGCCTTTACCTACCGGGATTAGCACAAGAGACCCAGTACTTC. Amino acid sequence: CASSLYLPGLAQETQYF.